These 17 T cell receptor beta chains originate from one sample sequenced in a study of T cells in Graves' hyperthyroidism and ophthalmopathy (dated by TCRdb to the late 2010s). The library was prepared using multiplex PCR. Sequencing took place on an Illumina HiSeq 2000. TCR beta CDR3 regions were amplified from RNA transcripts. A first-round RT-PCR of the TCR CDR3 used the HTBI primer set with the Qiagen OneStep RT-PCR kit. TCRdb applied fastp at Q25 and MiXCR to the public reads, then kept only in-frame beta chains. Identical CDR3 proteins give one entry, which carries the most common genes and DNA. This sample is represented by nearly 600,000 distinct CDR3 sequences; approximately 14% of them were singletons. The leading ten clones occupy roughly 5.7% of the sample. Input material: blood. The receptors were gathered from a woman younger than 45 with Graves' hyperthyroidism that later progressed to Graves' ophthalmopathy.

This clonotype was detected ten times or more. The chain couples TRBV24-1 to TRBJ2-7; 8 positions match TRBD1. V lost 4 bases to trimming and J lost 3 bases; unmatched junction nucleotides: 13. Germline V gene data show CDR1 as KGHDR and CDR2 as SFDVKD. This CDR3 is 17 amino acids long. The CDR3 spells CATSDLLPGQAIYEQYF. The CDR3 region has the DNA TGTGCCACCAGTGACTTGCTACCGGGACAGGCAATCTACGAGCAGTACTTC.

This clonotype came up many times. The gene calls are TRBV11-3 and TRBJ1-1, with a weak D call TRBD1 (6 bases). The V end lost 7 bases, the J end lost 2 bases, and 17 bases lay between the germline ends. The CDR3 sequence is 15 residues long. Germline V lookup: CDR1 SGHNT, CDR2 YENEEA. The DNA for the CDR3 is TGTGCCAGCAAGCCGATACAGGGTAATAACACTGAAGCTTTCTTT. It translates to CASKPIQGNNTEAFF.

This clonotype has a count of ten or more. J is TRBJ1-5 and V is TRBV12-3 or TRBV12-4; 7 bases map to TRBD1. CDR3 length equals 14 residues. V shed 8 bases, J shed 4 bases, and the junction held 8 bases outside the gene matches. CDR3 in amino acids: CASAAGGRNQPQHF. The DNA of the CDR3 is TGTGCCAGCGCGGCAGGGGGTCGGAATCAGCCCCAGCATTTT.

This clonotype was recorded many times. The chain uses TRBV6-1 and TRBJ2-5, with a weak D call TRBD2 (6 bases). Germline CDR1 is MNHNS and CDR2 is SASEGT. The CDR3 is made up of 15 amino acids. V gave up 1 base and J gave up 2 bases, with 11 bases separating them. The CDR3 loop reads CASSEDGAGQETQYF. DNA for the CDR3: TGTGCCAGCAGTGAAGATGGGGCGGGGCAAGAGACCCAGTACTTC.

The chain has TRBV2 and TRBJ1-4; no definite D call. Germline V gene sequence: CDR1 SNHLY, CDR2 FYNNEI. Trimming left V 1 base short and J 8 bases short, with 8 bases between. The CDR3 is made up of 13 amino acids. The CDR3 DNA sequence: TGTGCCAGCAGTGAAGGGACGGCCGAAAAACTGTTTTTT. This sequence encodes CASSEGTAEKLFF.

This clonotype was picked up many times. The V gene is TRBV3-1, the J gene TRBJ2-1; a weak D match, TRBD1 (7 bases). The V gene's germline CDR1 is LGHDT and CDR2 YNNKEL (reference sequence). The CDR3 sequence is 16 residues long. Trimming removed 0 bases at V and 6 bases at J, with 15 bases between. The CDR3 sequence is CASSQEGQGGGNEQFF. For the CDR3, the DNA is TGTGCCAGCAGCCAAGAAGGGCAGGGGGGCGGCAATGAGCAGTTCTTC.

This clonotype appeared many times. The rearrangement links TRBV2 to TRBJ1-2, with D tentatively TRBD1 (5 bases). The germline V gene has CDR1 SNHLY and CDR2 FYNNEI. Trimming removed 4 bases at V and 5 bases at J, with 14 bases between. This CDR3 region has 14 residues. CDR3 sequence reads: CASSAGREGYGYTF. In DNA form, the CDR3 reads TGTGCCAGCAGTGCAGGCAGGGAAGGGTATGGCTACACCTTC.

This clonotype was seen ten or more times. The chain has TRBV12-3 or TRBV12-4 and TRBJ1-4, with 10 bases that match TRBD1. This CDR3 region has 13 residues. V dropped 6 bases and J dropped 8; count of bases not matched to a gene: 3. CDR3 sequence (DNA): TGTGCCAGCAGGGGACAGGGGTACGAAAAACTGTTTTTT. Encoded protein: CASRGQGYEKLFF.

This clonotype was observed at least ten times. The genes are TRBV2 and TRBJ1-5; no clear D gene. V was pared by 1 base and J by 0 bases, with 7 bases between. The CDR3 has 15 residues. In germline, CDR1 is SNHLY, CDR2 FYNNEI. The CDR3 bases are TGTGCCAGCAGTGAAGTTGCATATAGCAATCAGCCCCAGCATTTT. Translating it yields CASSEVAYSNQPQHF.

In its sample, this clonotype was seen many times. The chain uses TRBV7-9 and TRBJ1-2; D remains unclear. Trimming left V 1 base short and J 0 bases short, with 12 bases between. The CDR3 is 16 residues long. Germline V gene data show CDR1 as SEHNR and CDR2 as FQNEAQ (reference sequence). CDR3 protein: CASSLGLNKANYGYTF. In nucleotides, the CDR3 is TGTGCCAGCAGCTTAGGTCTGAACAAGGCTAACTATGGCTACACCTTC.

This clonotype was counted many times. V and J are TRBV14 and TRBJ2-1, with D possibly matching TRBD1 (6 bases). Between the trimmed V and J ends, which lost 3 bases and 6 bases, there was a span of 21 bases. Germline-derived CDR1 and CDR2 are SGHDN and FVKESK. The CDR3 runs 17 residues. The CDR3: CASSQGTRDTTSNEQFF. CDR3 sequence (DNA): TGTGCCAGCAGCCAGGGGACCCGGGACACGACCTCCAATGAGCAGTTCTTC.

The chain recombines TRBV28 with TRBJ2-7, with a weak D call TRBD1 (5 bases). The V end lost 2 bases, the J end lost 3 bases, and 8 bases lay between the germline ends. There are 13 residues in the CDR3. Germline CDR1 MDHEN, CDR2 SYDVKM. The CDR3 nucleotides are TGTGCCAGCAGTTTAGGGGCGGACTACGAGCAGTACTTC. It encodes CASSLGADYEQYF.

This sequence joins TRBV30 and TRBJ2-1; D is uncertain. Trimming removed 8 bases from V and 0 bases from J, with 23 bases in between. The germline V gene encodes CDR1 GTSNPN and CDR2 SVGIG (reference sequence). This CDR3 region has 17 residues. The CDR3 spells CANQKTAASLSYNEQFF. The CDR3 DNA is TGTGCCAACCAAAAGACGGCAGCGTCACTCTCCTACAATGAGCAGTTCTTC.

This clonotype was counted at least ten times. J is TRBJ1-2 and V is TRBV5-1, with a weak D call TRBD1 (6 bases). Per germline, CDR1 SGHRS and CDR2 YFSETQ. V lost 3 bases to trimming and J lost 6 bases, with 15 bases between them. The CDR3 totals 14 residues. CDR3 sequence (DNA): TGCGCCAGCAGCTCCCGGGGGGCAAGTGATGGCTACACCTTC. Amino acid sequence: CASSSRGASDGYTF.

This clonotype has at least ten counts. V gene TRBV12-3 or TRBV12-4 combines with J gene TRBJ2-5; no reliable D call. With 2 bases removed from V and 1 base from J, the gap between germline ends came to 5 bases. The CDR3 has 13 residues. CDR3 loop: CASSLNSQETQYF. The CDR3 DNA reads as TGTGCCAGCAGTTTAAACAGCCAAGAGACCCAGTACTTC.

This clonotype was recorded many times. This CDR3 is CASSEWGTMNTEAFF. The CDR3 DNA reads TGTGCCAGCAGTGAATGGGGCACCATGAACACTGAAGCTTTCTTT. The chain links TRBV2 to TRBJ1-1; maybe TRBD1 (5 bases). Germline CDR1 and CDR2: SNHLY and FYNNEI. The CDR3 consists of 15 residues. V lost 2 bases, J lost 0 bases, and 10 bases lay in between.

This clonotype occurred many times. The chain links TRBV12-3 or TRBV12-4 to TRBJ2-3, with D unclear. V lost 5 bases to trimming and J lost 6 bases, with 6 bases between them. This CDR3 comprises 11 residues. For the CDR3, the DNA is TGTGCCAGCAGTCAAGGGGATACGCAGTATTTT. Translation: CASSQGDTQYF.